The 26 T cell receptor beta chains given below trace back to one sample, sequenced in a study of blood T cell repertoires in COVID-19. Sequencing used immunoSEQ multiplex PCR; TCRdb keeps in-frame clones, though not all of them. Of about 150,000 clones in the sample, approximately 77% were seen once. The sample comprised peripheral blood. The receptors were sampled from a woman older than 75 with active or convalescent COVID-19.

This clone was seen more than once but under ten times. The chain's CDR3 is CASSQGDFYEQYF. CDR3 nucleotide sequence: TGCGCCAGCAGCCAGGGGGACTTCTACGAGCAGTACTTC. J is TRBJ2-7 and V is TRBV4-1; D may be TRBD2 (6 bases). Trimming cost V 3 bases and J 3 bases, with 9 bases left between them. From germline, CDR1 is MGHRA and CDR2 YSYEKL. The CDR3 covers 13 residues.

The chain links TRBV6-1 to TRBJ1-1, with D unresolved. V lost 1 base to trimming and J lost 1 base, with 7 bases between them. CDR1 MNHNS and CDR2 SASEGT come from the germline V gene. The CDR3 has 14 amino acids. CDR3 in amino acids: CASSEGAGNTEAFF. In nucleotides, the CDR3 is TGTGCCAGCAGTGAAGGAGCCGGGAACACTGAAGCTTTCTTT.

In nucleotides, the CDR3 is TGTGCCAGCAGTTACGGAGGGTTCGGCAATCAGCCCCAGCATTTT. It codes for CASSYGGFGNQPQHF. The chain couples TRBV6-5 to TRBJ1-5; D is uncertain. Germline V gives CDR1 MNHEY, CDR2 SVGAGI. Trimming removed 2 bases at V and 2 bases at J, with 10 bases between. The CDR3 length is 15 residues.

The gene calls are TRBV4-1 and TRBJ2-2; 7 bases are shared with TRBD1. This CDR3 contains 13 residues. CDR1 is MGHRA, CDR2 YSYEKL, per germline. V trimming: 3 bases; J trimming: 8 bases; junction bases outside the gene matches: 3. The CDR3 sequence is CASSQPDRGELFF. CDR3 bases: TGCGCCAGCAGCCAGCCGGACAGGGGGGAGCTGTTTTTT.

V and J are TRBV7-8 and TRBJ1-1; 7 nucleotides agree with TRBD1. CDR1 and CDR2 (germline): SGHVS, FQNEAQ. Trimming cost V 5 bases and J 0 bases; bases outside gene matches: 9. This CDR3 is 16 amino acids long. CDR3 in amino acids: CASSLHWDRMNTEAFF. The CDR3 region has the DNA TGTGCCAGCAGCCTCCACTGGGACAGAATGAACACTGAAGCTTTCTTT.

CDR3 region: CASTSSGISTDTQYF. For the CDR3, the DNA is TGTGCCAGCACCTCTAGCGGGATAAGCACAGATACGCAGTATTTT. V and J are TRBV5-4 and TRBJ2-3; 9 nucleotides align to TRBD2. This CDR3 is built from 15 residues. From germline, CDR1 is SGHNT and CDR2 YYREEE (reference sequence). The J segment lost 0 bases and the V segment lost 6 bases, leaving 5 bases of the junction unmatched. Looking up the rest from reference TRBV5-4 and TRBJ2-3 gives the full variable domain: ETGVTQSPTHLIKTRGQQVTLRCSSQSGHNTVSWYQQALGQGPQFIFQYYREEENGRGNFPPRFSGLQFPNYSSELNVNALELDDSALYLCASTSSGISTDTQYFGPGTRLTVL.

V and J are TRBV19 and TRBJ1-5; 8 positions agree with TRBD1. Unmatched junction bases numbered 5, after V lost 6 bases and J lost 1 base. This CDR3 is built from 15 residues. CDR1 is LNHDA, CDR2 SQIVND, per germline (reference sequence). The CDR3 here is CASRTTGGSNQPQHF. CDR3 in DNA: TGTGCCAGTAGAACTACAGGGGGGAGCAATCAGCCCCAGCATTTT.

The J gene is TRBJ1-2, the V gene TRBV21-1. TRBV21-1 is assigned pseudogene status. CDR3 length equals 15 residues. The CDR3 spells CASTQTGGPGYGYTF. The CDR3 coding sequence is TGTGCCAGCACTCAGACCGGAGGTCCAGGCTATGGCTACACCTTC.

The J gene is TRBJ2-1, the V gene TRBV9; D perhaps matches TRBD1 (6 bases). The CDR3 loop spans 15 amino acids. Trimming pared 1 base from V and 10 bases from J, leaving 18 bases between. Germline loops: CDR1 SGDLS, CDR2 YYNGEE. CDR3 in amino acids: CASSVSIIGQGEQFF. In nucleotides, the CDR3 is TGTGCCAGCAGCGTAAGTATTATTGGTCAGGGGGAGCAGTTCTTC.

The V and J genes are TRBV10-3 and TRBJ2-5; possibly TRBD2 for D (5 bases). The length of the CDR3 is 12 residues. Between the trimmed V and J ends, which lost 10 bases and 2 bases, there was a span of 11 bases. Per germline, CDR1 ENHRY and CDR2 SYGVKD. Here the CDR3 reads CASSRGQETQYF. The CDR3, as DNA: TGTGCCAGTTCCCGGGGACAAGAGACCCAGTACTTC.

The CDR3 DNA follows: TGTGCCAGTAGTCAGGACGGGAGCTCCTACAATGAGCAGTTCTTC. Its protein product is CASSQDGSSYNEQFF. This rearrangement joins TRBV19 to TRBJ2-1; perhaps TRBD2 as D (6 bases). Germline CDR1 is LNHDA and CDR2 is SQIVND (reference sequence). Trimming pared 5 bases from V and 0 bases from J, leaving 11 bases between. This CDR3 has 15 residues. Full variable domain (missing parts from reference TRBV19 and TRBJ2-1): DGGITQSPKYLFRKEGQNVTLSCEQNLNHDAMYWYRQDPGQGLRLIYYSQIVNDFQKGDIAEGYSVSREKKESFPLTVTSAQKNPTAFYLCASSQDGSSYNEQFFGPGTRLTVL.

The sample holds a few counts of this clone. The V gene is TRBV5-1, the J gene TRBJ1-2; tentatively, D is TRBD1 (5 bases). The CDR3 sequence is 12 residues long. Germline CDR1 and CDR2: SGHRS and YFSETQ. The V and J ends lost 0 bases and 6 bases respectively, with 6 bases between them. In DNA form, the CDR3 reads TGCGCCAGCAGCTTGGAAGGGGATGGCTACACCTTC. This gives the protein CASSLEGDGYTF.

In nucleotides, the CDR3 is TGTGCCAGCAGCTTAGCTTCTTCTGGGCGGGAGATGATCTACGAGCAGTACTTC. This encodes CASSLASSGREMIYEQYF. The chain uses TRBV7-2 and TRBJ2-7, with TRBD2 matching over 7 bases. The V and J ends lost 0 bases and 3 bases, in that order; junction bases with no gene match: 14. The germline CDR1 and CDR2 sequences are SGHTA and FQGNSA. This CDR3 is 18 amino acids long.

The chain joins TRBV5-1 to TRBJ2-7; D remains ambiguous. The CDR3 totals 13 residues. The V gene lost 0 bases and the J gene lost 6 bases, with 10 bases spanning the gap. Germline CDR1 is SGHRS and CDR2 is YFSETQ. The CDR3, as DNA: TGCGCCAGCAGCTTGGGGAGTCAGTTCGAGCAGTACTTC. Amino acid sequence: CASSLGSQFEQYF.

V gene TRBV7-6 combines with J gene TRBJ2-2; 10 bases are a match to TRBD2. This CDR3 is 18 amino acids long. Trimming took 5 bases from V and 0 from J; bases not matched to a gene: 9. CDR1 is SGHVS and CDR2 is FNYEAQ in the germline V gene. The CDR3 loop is CASSPEGTSASNTGELFF. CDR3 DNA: TGTGCCAGCAGCCCCGAGGGGACTAGCGCCTCGAACACCGGGGAGCTGTTTTTT.

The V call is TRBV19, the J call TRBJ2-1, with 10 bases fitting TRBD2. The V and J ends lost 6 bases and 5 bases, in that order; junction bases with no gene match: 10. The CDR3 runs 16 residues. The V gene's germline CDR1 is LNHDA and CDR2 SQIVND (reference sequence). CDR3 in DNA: TGTGCCAGTAGGGAAGCGGGAGGGCCCTCACACAATGAGCAGTTCTTC. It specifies CASREAGGPSHNEQFF. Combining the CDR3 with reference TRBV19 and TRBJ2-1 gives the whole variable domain DGGITQSPKYLFRKEGQNVTLSCEQNLNHDAMYWYRQDPGQGLRLIYYSQIVNDFQKGDIAEGYSVSREKKESFPLTVTSAQKNPTAFYLCASREAGGPSHNEQFFGPGTRLTVL.

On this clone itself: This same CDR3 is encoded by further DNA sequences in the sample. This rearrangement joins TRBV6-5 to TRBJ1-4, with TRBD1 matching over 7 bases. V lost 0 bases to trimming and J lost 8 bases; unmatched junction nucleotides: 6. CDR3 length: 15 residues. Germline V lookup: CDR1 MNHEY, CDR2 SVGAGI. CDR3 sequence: CASSYSRQGGEKLFF. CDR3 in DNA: TGTGCCAGCAGTTACTCCCGACAGGGAGGAGAAAAACTGTTTTTT.

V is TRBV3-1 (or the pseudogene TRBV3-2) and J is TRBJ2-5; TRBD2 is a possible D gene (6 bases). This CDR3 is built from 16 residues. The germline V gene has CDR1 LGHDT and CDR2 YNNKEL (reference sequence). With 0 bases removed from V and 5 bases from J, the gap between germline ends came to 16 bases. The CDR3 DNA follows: TGTGCCAGCAGCCAAGATTCGCGGCTTGGGGGGGAGACCCAGTACTTC. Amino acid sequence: CASSQDSRLGGETQYF.

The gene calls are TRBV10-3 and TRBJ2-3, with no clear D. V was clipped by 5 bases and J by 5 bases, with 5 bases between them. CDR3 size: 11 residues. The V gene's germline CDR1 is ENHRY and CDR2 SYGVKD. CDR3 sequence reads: CAISTQDTQYF. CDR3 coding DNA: TGTGCCATCAGTACACAAGATACGCAGTATTTT.

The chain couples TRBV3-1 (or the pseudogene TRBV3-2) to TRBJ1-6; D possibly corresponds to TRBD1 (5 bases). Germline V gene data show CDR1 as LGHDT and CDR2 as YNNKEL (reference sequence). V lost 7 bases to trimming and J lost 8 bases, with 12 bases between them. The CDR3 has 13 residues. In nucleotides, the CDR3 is TGTGCCAGCACCTCAGGGCGATATTCACCCCTCCACTTT. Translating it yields CASTSGRYSPLHF.

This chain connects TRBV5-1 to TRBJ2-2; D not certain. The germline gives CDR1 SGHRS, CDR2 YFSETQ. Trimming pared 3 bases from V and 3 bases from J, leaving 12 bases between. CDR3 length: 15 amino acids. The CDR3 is CASSSIDSYTGELFF. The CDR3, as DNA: TGCGCCAGCAGCTCAATAGACTCTTACACCGGGGAGCTGTTTTTT.

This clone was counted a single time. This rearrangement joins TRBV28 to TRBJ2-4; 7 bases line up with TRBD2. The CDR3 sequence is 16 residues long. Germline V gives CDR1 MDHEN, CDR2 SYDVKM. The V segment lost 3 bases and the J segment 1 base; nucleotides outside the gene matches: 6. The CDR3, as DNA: TGTGCCAGCAGTTTTGAAGACGGGAGGGCCAAAAACATTCAGTACTTC. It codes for CASSFEDGRAKNIQYF. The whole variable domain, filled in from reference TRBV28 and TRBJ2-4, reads DVKVTQSSRYLVKRTGEKVFLECVQDMDHENMFWYRQDPGLGLRLIYFSYDVKMKEKGDIPEGYSVSREKKERFSLILESASTNQTSMYLCASSFEDGRAKNIQYFGAGTRLSVL.

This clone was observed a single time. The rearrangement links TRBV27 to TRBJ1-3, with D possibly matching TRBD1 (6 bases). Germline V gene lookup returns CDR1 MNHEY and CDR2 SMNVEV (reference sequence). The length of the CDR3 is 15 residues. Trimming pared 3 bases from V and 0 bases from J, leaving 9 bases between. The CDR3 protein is CASSFQGSSGNTIYF. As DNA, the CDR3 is TGTGCCAGCAGTTTCCAGGGGAGCTCTGGAAACACCATATATTTT.

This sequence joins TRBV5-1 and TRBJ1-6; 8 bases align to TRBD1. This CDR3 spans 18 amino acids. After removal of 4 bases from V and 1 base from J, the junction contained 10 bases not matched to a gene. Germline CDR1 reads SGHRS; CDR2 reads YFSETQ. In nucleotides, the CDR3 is TGCGCCAGCAGCGGAGGACAGGGTCTGAATTCCTATAATTCACCCCTCCACTTT. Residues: CASSGGQGLNSYNSPLHF.

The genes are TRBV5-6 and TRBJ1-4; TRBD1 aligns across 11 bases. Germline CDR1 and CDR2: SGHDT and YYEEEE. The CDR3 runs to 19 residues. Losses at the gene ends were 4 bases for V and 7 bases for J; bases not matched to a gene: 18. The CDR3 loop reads CASSGDRGLDLRVTEKLFF. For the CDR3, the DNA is TGTGCCAGCAGCGGGGACAGGGGGTTGGACCTCAGAGTTACTGAAAAACTGTTTTTT. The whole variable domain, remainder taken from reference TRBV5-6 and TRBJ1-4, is DAGVTQSPTHLIKTRGQQVTLRCSPKSGHDTVSWYQQALGQGPQFIFQYYEEEERQRGNFPDRFSGHQFPNYSSELNVNALLLGDSALYLCASSGDRGLDLRVTEKLFFGSGTQLSVL.

DNA of the CDR3: TGTGCCAGCAGTGAAGTCGGGACTAGCTCAGAGACCCAGTACTTC. Translating gives CASSEVGTSSETQYF. The chain is built from TRBV6-1 and TRBJ2-5, with TRBD2 matching over 9 bases. The V gene end was trimmed by 1 base and the J gene end by 4 bases; junction bases not matched to a gene: 4. The CDR3 is 15 residues long. The germline CDR1 and CDR2 sequences are MNHNS and SASEGT.